The 21 T cell receptor beta chains reported below all come from one sample, sequenced in a study of patients and donors after allogeneic stem cell transplantation. TCRdb reprocessed the RT-PCR reads with MiXCR, giving one entry per CDR3 protein. The repertoire has about 210,000 distinct CDR3 sequences, around 40% of them found once; the top ten carry around a tenth. Specimen: blood, either unsorted or a sorted T cell fraction (not recorded which). The receptor source for this set is a human donor who was either an allogeneic HSCT recipient or a stem cell or donor lymphocyte infusion donor (not recorded which). It is not recorded whose cells these are; they may come from a transplant donor.

The chain combines TRBV28 with TRBJ1-3, with D unresolved. Trimming pared 3 bases from V and 11 bases from J, leaving 8 bases between. The length of the CDR3 is 11 residues. From germline, CDR1 is MDHEN and CDR2 SYDVKM. The CDR3 region has the DNA TGTGCCAGCAGTTTTCGAACGGCCATATATTTT. Its protein product is CASSFRTAIYF.

The chain employs TRBV2 and TRBJ2-1; either TRBD1 or TRBD2 may fit D (5 bases each). The CDR3 covers 16 residues. Germline V gene data show CDR1 as SNHLY and CDR2 as FYNNEI. Trimming took off 7 bases at V and 7 bases at J, with 23 bases between the two ends. Here the CDR3 DNA reads TGTGCCAGCAAATGGAGGATTGGGACCACACAGAATGAGCAGTTCTTC. Its translation: CASKWRIGTTQNEQFF.

V and J are TRBV20-1 and TRBJ1-5; D remains ambiguous. This CDR3 contains 13 residues. Germline loops: CDR1 DFQATT, CDR2 SNEGSKA (reference sequence). Trimming took off 1 base at V and 0 bases at J, with 4 bases between the two ends. The CDR3 sequence is CSARASSNQPQHF. In DNA, the CDR3 is TGCAGTGCTAGAGCCAGTAGCAATCAGCCCCAGCATTTT.

This clonotype has only a few counts. The rearrangement joins TRBV6-2 or TRBV6-3 to TRBJ1-1; D not resolved. The length of the CDR3 is 18 residues. Trimming left V 3 bases short and J 4 bases short, with 24 bases between. Germline-derived CDR1 and CDR2 are MNHEY and SVGEGT. The CDR3 protein is CASSYELMRRRATTEAFF. The CDR3 coding sequence is TGTGCCAGCAGTTATGAATTAATGAGGCGGCGGGCCACCACTGAAGCTTTCTTT.

The chain has TRBV25-1 and TRBJ1-2; 7 bases match TRBD1. This CDR3 is built from 13 residues. Germline V gene data show CDR1 as MGHDK and CDR2 as SYGVNS. V was pared by 4 bases and J by 8 bases, with 7 bases of the junction left unmatched. This CDR3 reads CASSGQGIFGYTF. DNA for the CDR3: TGTGCCAGCAGTGGACAGGGAATATTCGGCTACACCTTC.

This clonotype was observed a few times. The chain has TRBV7-6 and TRBJ1-1; D is undetermined. The CDR3 spans 13 residues. Trimming removed 3 bases from V and 6 bases from J, with 11 bases in between. Germline CDR1 and CDR2: SGHVS and FNYEAQ. DNA of the CDR3: TGTGCCAGCAGCTTTAGGCAGGTAGCTGAAGCTTTCTTT. Protein: CASSFRQVAEAFF.

This clonotype was recorded a few times. CDR3 residues: CSVWFQPGPNTGELFF. DNA for the CDR3: TGCAGCGTGTGGTTCCAACCTGGCCCGAACACCGGGGAGCTGTTTTTT. This chain uses TRBV29-1 with TRBJ2-2; D ambiguous. The CDR3 length is 16 residues. Trimming left V 6 bases short and J 0 bases short, with 17 bases between. Germline CDR1 is SQVTM and CDR2 is ANQGSEA.

This clonotype appeared once. The chain uses TRBV27 and TRBJ2-7; 9 bases map to TRBD2. Germline loops: CDR1 MNHEY, CDR2 SMNVEV (reference sequence). Trimming removed 1 base from V and 3 bases from J; junction bases left unmatched: 7. CDR3 length equals 16 residues. The CDR3 DNA is TGTGCCAGCAGTTTATACTCTAGCGGGGACATCTACGAGCAGTACTTC. Amino acid sequence: CASSLYSSGDIYEQYF.

The V call is TRBV6-5, the J call TRBJ1-4; D is ambiguous. The length of the CDR3 is 15 residues. V was pared by 7 bases and J by 0 bases, with 12 bases between. The germline V gene has CDR1 MNHEY and CDR2 SVGAGI. The CDR3 reads CASITKGATNEKLFF. The CDR3 DNA reads as TGTGCCAGCATCACCAAAGGCGCAACTAATGAAAAACTGTTTTTT.

This chain uses TRBV5-1 with TRBJ1-1; 7 positions match TRBD1. This CDR3 comprises 13 residues. With 2 bases clipped from V and 13 bases from J, the junction kept 11 bases outside the gene matches. Germline CDR1 and CDR2: SGHRS and YFSETQ. The CDR3 region has the DNA TGCGCCAGCAGCTTTCGACAGGGAAGGAGGGATTTCTTT. This encodes CASSFRQGRRDFF.

The rearrangement uses TRBV12-3 or TRBV12-4 and TRBJ2-3; D is uncertain. This CDR3 spans 13 amino acids. V was trimmed by 7 bases and J by 4 bases, leaving 12 bases between them. The chain's CDR3 is CASTPSLSDTQYF. In nucleotides, the CDR3 is TGTGCCAGCACCCCGAGCCTTTCAGATACGCAGTATTTT.

V usage is TRBV11-1 and J usage is TRBJ1-1; 7 nucleotides agree with TRBD1. The CDR3 extends over 13 amino acids. Germline CDR1 is SGHAT and CDR2 is FQDESV (reference sequence). J lost 6 bases, V lost 5 bases, and 6 bases had no gene match. CDR3 DNA sequence: TGTGCCAGCAGCAACGACAGGGACTCTGAAGCTTTCTTT. Translating it yields CASSNDRDSEAFF.

V is TRBV20-1 and J is TRBJ1-1; TRBD1 matches at 8 bases. This CDR3 has 13 residues. The junction had 10 bases not matched to a gene; V was cut back by 7 bases and J by 6 bases. CDR1 is DFQATT and CDR2 is SNEGSKA in the germline V gene (reference sequence). In DNA, the CDR3 is TGCAGTGAGTCGACAGGGGAAAGGGCTGAAGCTTTCTTT. This sequence encodes CSESTGERAEAFF.

A few counts support this clonotype. CDR3 DNA: TGTGCCAGCAGCCCCCGGGGGACTTTCTACACCTTC. Its protein product is CASSPRGTFYTF. This chain uses TRBV11-2 with TRBJ1-2, with D maybe TRBD1 (5 bases). Germline values: CDR1 SGHAT, CDR2 FQNNGV. The CDR3 consists of 12 residues. Trimming removed 5 bases from V and 10 bases from J, with 14 bases in between.

This clonotype turned up a few times. The chain has TRBV20-1 and TRBJ1-6; D might be TRBD1 (5 bases). There are 13 residues in the CDR3. Germline CDR1 reads DFQATT; CDR2 reads SNEGSKA (reference sequence). Trimming left V 7 bases short and J 5 bases short, with 12 bases between. Here the CDR3 DNA reads TGCAGTGGCCTGGAGGGGAATAATTCACCCCTCCACTTT. Its translation is CSGLEGNNSPLHF.

This clonotype was seen a few times. The V call is TRBV12-3 or TRBV12-4, the J call TRBJ1-5, with 7 bases that match TRBD1. There are 16 residues in the CDR3. Losses at the gene ends were 5 bases for V and 3 bases for J; bases not matched to a gene: 10. CDR3: CASSIDRGQPNQPQHF. CDR3 sequence (DNA): TGTGCCAGCAGTATTGACCGGGGACAGCCCAATCAGCCCCAGCATTTT.

DNA of the CDR3: TGTGCCAGCAGCGCAACCGACAGGGCAGGACAGCCCCAGCATTTT. As protein: CASSATDRAGQPQHF. The chain employs TRBV9 and TRBJ1-5, with 7 bases fitting TRBD1. V lost 3 bases and J lost 7; bases outside the gene matches: 10. The CDR3 has 15 residues. Germline CDR1 and CDR2: SGDLS and YYNGEE.

This clonotype was recorded a few times. The chain links TRBV12-3 or TRBV12-4 to TRBJ1-5; D ambiguous. Trimming took 4 bases from V and 3 from J, leaving 10 bases between them. This CDR3 spans 14 amino acids. CDR3 loop: CASSSGLSNQPQHF. The CDR3 nucleotides read TGTGCCAGCAGTTCGGGCCTCTCCAATCAGCCCCAGCATTTT.

This clonotype was detected a few times. The rearrangement links TRBV7-2 to TRBJ2-1; a possible D gene is TRBD1 (6 bases). The germline V and J ends were trimmed by 4 bases and 7 bases, with 8 bases remaining between them. Per the germline V gene, CDR1 is SGHTA and CDR2 is FQGNSA. The CDR3 consists of 12 residues. This CDR3 is CASSSDRNEQFF. CDR3 nucleotide sequence: TGTGCCAGCAGCTCGGACAGAAATGAGCAGTTCTTC.

The chain has TRBV12-3 or TRBV12-4 and TRBJ2-4, with D uncertain. The V end was cut by 2 bases, the J end by 9 bases, with 11 bases between. The CDR3 is made up of 13 amino acids. The chain's CDR3 is CASSLTGPGIQYF. The CDR3 DNA reads TGTGCCAGCAGTTTAACGGGCCCGGGCATTCAGTACTTC.

The CDR3 spells CASRRAGNTEAFF. For the CDR3, the DNA is TGTGCCAGCAGGAGAGCCGGGAACACTGAAGCTTTCTTT. The chain links TRBV27 to TRBJ1-1; D gene ambiguous. Germline values: CDR1 MNHEY, CDR2 SMNVEV (reference sequence). The V gene lost 6 bases and the J gene lost 1 base, with 9 bases spanning the gap. The CDR3 extends over 13 amino acids.